This T cell receptor beta chain was sequenced during a study of tumor-infiltrating lymphocytes in primary liver carcinoma. With regard to this clonotype: Its antigen is unknown. At one boundary the junction diverges from the germline segment, which might be a read error.

From unsorted bulk tissue weighing roughly 19-32 mg, DNA and RNA were co-extracted. Each individual tumor supplied samples from five separate regions. Germline CDR1 MGHRA, CDR2 YSYEKL. The CDR3 consists of 17 residues. The input was 450 to 500 ng total RNA; TCR beta cDNA was made from it with a constant-region primer. Three rounds of nested multiplex PCR with slightly modified ARM-PCR produced TCR beta libraries. Each of the first two PCR rounds ran approximately 10 cycles with TRBV1-TRBV30 forward and C-beta reverse primers. TCRdb re-analysed the multiplex PCR reads in MiXCR, keeping a single row per CDR3 protein. This sample carries around 190,000 distinct CDR3 sequences, just under 85% of them seen once, and the ten largest clones take approximately 18%. Points from the study as a whole: Overlap in tumor-adjacent and tumor-blood pairs fell below that of tumor region pairs. Only about 8-25% of top clones occurred in every one of the five tumor regions.

Sequenced material: tumor tissue from primary liver carcinoma. The receptor comes from a man aged 35 to 55 with primary liver carcinoma and hepatitis B virus infection. The chain joins TRBV4-1 to TRBJ2-2, with 8 bases matching TRBD1. The CDR3 is CASSQDPKQGAIGELFF. CDR3 nucleotide sequence: TGTGCCAGCAGCCAAGACCCTAAGCAGGGGGCGATCGGGGAGCTGTTTTTT.